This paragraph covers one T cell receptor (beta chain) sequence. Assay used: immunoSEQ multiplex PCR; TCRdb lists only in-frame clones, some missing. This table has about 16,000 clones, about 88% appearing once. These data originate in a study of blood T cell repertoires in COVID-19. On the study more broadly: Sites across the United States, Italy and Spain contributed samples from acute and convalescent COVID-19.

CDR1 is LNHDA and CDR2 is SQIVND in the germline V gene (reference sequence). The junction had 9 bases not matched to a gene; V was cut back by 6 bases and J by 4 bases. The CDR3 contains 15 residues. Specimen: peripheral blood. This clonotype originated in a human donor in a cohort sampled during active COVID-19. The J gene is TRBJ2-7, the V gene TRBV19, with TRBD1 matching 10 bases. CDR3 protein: CASSLRGQGDYEQYF. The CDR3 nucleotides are TGTGCCAGTAGCCTCCGAGGACAGGGGGATTACGAGCAGTACTTC.